What follows describes a single T cell receptor (beta chain). The data are from a study of pediatric ulcerative colitis. Produced via immunoSEQ multiplex PCR; TCRdb's table is partial and in-frame only. Of tens of thousands of clones in the sample, approximately 87% are singletons; the top ten hold around 3.6%. Trimming took 7 bases from V and 2 from J, leaving 10 bases between them. The germline gives CDR1 SGHRS, CDR2 YFSETQ. The CDR3 runs to 12 residues. The TCR sequence derives from a boy between 10 and 17 years old with severe ulcerative colitis. The source material was blood. The chain couples TRBV5-1 to TRBJ2-7; possible D gene TRBD2, 5 bases. The CDR3 loop reads CASRTPPYEQYF. Written as DNA, the CDR3 is TGCGCCAGCCGGACTCCTCCCTACGAGCAGTACTTC.